The entry that follows covers one T cell receptor (beta chain) sequence. Its target antigen remains unknown. No quality values exist for individual bases; no much larger clone is one base distant. This sample is drawn from a study of spatial heterogeneity in lung cancer (dated by TCRdb to between 2018 and 2020). With regard to the full study: Beta-chain transcripts were consistently detected in greater numbers than alpha-chain transcripts, which likely reflected higher beta-chain transcript abundance. At surgery, some 220 tumor regions, 64 matched nontumor lung samples and 56 PBMC samples were TCR-sequenced for both alpha and beta chains. TCR repertoire features were related to nonsynonymous mutation counts determined by whole-exome sequencing of tumor tissue. In tumor regions, TCR transcript counts showed a strong correlation with a T cell transcriptional module score derived from matched bulk RNA-seq. In the raw uncorrected reads, each unique combination of TCR and UMI appeared on average more than ten times. In non-small cell lung cancer, the study made a quantitative comparison of TCR alpha and beta repertoires among multiple tumor regions, matched nontumor lung and blood.

Read against the paper, the sample's time point label means: sample taken at primary tumor resection. The donors were about 65 patients from the lung TRACERx cohort who had early-stage, untreated non-small cell lung cancer. Without any cell sorting, TCR sequencing was performed on whole RNA extracted either from tumor and nontumor lung tissue or from cryopreserved PBMC samples. Only patients for whom sufficient RNA was available from at least two tumor regions were selected for TCR sequencing. Before selection, tumor and adjacent nontumor lung specimens were reviewed by a lung pathologist. Findings and caveats that apply to the study as a whole: Estimated TCR-seq coverage of tumor T cells was only 5.5% to 7% for alpha chains and approximately 12% for beta chains. The tumor nonsynonymous mutation count correlated with the number of expanded intratumoral alpha and beta TCRs. Counts of ubiquitous and regional expanded TCRs correlated with counts of ubiquitous and regional nonsynonymous mutations, respectively. Additional single-cell paired TCR alpha and beta sequencing was considered necessary to confirm, at a functional level, the hypothesis that regional TCRs recognize regional mutations.

The library was made by 5' RACE. The instrument given in TCRdb is NextSeq 500. The TCR library protocol attached a unique molecular identifier to each TCR cDNA molecule to allow correction of PCR and sequencing errors. Regarding the original processing steps: Decombinator tools were used for TCR identification, UMI-based error correction and CDR3 extraction. Expanded TCRs were defined as those above a frequency of 2 per 1,000, corresponding to the top 1% of the tumor frequency distribution. Expanded tumor TCRs statistically deemed absent (corrected P<0.05) from at least one tumor region were classed as regional, and all other expanded tumor TCRs were classed as ubiquitous. Renyi diversity was calculated using the R vegan package after each repertoire was subsampled 100 times to 5,000 TCRs. To build CDR3 similarity networks, amino acid triplet string-kernel similarity was used, and CDR3s were connected when their pairwise similarity was above 0.82. The public reads were run again by TCRdb, first through fastp at Q25 and then through MiXCR, and only productive beta chains were kept. Every entry covers one CDR3 protein and lists the most common genes and DNA from its rows. Clone size and V and J calls follow TCRdb, not the original study. The sample records around 100,000 distinct CDR3 sequences, roughly 4.5% of which are singletons. Over 20% of the sample is taken by the ten largest.

Relative to germline, V is 2 bases shorter and J is 4 bases shorter, with 5 bases between their ends. Reading the germline V gene (reference sequence) gives CDR1 MNHEY and CDR2 SMNVEV. Including cysteine and phenylalanine, the CDR3 has 12 amino acids. CDR3 DNA is the only sequence kept; it has 36 bases, read in frame from the first base. The rearranged chain carries TRBV27 and TRBJ2-5, with the D gene too uncertain to name. The clonotype was recovered from a male donor with early-stage non-small cell lung cancer. The starting material was lung tumor tissue, obtained at surgery. The CDR3 protein: CASSLDSETQYF. At the DNA level, the sequence is TGTGCCAGCAGTTTAGACTCAGAGACCCAGTACTTC.